This TCR beta chain emerged from a study of shared clonotypes between healthy human individuals. The wider study: Donors, aged 18 to 49, were two women and three men.

Regarding the study as a whole: When naive CD4 clonotypes were compared across a handful of donors, approximately 5% were shared. Among non-shared clonotypes, generation probabilities were lower than among those shared by all four donors.

Naive CD8 cells lacked CD45RO and underwent positive selection for CCR7, leaving out terminally differentiated effector memory CD45RA+ cells. The V gene's germline CDR1 is MNHEY and CDR2 SMNVEV (reference sequence). This CDR3 spans 14 amino acids. With 7 bases removed from V and 6 bases from J, the gap between germline ends came to 16 bases. As concerns this clone: Its matching antigen is unknown.

Authors' processing steps: From ImmunoSEQ came sequences covering only the junction and carrying no quality scores, so filtering differed. The assay was immunoSEQ multiplex PCR, and TCRdb's table has in-frame clones only and misses some. That table supplies the V and J calls and clone size; D and trimming were determined from the DNA. In the table there are millions of clones, roughly 95% of which are singletons. The sample was naive CD8+ T cells sorted from blood. The chain is built from TRBV27 and TRBJ2-1; a weak D match, TRBD2 (6 bases). The source is a man in his late teens or twenties in good health. CDR3 loop: CASTGGPRGNEQFF. Written as DNA, the CDR3 is TGTGCCAGCACCGGGGGTCCCCGGGGCAATGAGCAGTTCTTC.